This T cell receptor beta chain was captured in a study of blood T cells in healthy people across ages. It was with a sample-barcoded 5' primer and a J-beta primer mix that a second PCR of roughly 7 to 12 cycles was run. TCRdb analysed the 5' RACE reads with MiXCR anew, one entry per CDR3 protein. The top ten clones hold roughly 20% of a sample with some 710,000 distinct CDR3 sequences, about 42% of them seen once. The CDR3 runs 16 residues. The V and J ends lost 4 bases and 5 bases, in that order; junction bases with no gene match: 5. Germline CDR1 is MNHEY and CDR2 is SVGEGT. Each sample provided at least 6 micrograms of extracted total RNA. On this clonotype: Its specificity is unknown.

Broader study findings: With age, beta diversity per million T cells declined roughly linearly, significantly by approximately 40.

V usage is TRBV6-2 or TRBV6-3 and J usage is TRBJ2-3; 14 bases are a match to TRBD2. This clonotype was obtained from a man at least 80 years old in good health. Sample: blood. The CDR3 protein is CASSSGTSGSQDTQYF. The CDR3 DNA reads TGTGCCAGCAGTTCTGGGACTAGCGGGAGCCAAGATACGCAGTATTTT.